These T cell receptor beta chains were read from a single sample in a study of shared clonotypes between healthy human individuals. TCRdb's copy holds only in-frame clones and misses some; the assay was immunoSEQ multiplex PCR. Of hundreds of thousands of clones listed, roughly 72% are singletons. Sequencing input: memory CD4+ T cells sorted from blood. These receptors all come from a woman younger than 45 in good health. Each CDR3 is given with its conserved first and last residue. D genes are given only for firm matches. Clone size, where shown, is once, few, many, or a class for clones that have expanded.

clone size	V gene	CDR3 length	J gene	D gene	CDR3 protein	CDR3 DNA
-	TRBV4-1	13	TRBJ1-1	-	CASSQELGVEAFF	TGCGCCAGCAGCCAAGAACTGGGCGTTGAAGCTTTCTTT
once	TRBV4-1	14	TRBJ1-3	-	CASSQQDSGNTIYF	TGCGCCAGCAGCCAACAAGACTCTGGAAACACCATATATTTT
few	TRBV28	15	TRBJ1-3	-	CASSLGAGQRNTIYF	TGTGCCAGCAGTTTGGGGGCCGGACAGCGAAACACCATATATTTT
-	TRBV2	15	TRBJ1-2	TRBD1	CASSETQGGSYGYTF	TGTGCCAGCAGTGAAACCCAGGGGGGAAGCTATGGCTACACCTTC
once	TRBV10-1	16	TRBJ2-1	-	CASQGPRDERGDEQFF	TGCGCCAGCCAAGGCCCCCGGGACGAAAGGGGGGATGAGCAGTTCTTC
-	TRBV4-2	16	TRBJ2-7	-	CASSHVSWDLPYEQYF	TGTGCCAGCAGCCACGTCAGCTGGGACCTTCCCTACGAGCAGTACTTC
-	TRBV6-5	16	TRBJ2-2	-	CASSYSLAVNTGELFF	TGTGCCAGCAGTTACTCACTAGCCGTGAACACCGGGGAGCTGTTTTTT
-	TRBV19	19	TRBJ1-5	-	CASSMGRARRGVRNQPQHF	TGTGCCAGTAGCATGGGGAGGGCCCGCCGCGGCGTTCGCAATCAGCCCCAGCATTTT
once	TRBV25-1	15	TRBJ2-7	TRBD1	CASSYRTGDLYEQYF	TGTGCCAGCAGCTACCGGACAGGGGATCTGTACGAGCAGTACTTC
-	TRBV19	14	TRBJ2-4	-	CASSTGVAKNIQYF	TGTGCCAGTAGTACCGGGGTAGCCAAAAACATTCAGTACTTC
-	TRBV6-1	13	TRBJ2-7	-	CASAVASSYEQYF	TGTGCCAGCGCGGTGGCTTCCTCCTACGAGCAGTACTTC
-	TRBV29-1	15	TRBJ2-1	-	CSADRTPNSYNEQFF	TGCAGCGCCGACCGGACGCCCAATTCCTACAATGAGCAGTTCTTC
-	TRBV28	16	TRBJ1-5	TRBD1	CASSLNEGAVNQPQHF	TGTGCCAGCAGTTTAAATGAGGGGGCCGTCAATCAGCCCCAGCATTTT
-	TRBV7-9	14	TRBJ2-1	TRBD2	CASSPGLAGGEQFF	TGTGCCAGCAGCCCGGGACTAGCGGGAGGTGAGCAGTTCTTC
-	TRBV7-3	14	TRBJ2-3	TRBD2	CASGLAVGTDTQYF	TGTGCCAGCGGACTAGCGGTGGGCACAGATACGCAGTATTTT
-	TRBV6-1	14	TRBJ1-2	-	CASSGRFKTEGYTF	TGTGCCAGCAGTGGACGTTTTAAGACAGAGGGCTACACCTTC
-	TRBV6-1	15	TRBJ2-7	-	CASSSLGTSFNEQYF	TGTGCCAGCTCCTCCTTAGGGACGTCATTCAACGAGCAGTACTTC
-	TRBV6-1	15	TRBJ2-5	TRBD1	CASSLGTGLLETQYF	TGTGCCAGCAGTCTCGGGACAGGGTTATTGGAGACCCAGTACTTC
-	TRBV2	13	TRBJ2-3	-	CAGGRDEGDTQYF	TGTGCCGGAGGAAGGGACGAGGGAGATACGCAGTATTTT
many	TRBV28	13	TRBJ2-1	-	CASRRDNYNEQFF	TGTGCCAGCAGGCGCGACAACTACAATGAGCAGTTCTTC
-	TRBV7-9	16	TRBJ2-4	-	CASSLGGSLAKNIQYF	TGTGCCAGCAGCTTAGGTGGCTCTCTGGCCAAAAACATTCAGTACTTC
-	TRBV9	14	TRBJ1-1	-	CASSVGGGGSEAFF	TGTGCCAGCAGCGTCGGTGGGGGGGGCTCTGAAGCTTTCTTT
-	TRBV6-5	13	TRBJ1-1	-	CASSPLLNTEAFF	TGTGCCAGCAGTCCCCTCCTGAACACTGAAGCTTTCTTT
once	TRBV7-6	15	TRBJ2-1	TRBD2	CASSLDGGSYNEQFF	TGTGCCAGCAGCTTAGACGGGGGGTCCTACAATGAGCAGTTCTTC
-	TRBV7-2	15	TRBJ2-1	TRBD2	CASSPTALAGGALFF	TGTGCCAGCAGCCCAACGGCGCTAGCGGGAGGGGCCTTGTTCTTC
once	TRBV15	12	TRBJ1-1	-	CATSTIDSEAFF	TGTGCCACCAGCACCATTGACAGTGAAGCTTTCTTT
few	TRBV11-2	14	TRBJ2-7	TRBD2	CASSLRLAGGEQYF	TGTGCCAGCAGCTTAAGGCTAGCGGGAGGGGAGCAGTACTTC